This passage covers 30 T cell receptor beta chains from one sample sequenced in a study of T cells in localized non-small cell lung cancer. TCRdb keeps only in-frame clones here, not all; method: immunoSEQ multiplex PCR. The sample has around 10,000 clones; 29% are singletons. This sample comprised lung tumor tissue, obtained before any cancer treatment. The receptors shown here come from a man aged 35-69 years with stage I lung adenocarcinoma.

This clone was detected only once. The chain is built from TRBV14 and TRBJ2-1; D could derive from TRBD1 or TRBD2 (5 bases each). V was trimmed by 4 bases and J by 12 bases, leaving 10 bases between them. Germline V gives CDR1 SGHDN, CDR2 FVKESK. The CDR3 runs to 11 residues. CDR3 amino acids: CASSPGRRQFF. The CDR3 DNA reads TGTGCCAGCAGCCCAGGGAGACGGCAGTTCTTC.

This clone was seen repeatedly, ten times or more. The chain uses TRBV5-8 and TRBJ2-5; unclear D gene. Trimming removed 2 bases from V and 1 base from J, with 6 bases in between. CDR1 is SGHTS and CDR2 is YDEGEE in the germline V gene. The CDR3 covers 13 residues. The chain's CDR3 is CASSFYVQETQYF. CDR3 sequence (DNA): TGTGCCAGCAGCTTCTATGTCCAAGAGACCCAGTACTTC.

For the CDR3, the DNA is TGTGCCAGCTCACCAGAACTAGGGGGTAGCGGCTACACCTTC. Encoded protein: CASSPELGGSGYTF. This chain joins TRBV18 and TRBJ1-2; D is possibly TRBD1 (6 bases). Trimming shortened V by 2 bases and J by 8 bases, and 15 bases separated the two germline ends. CDR1 is KGHSH, CDR2 LQKENI, per germline. The CDR3 length is 14 residues.

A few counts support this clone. The CDR3 DNA reads TGTGCCAGCAGCTGGGGGAAGGGTTCCGGGGAGCTGTTTTTT. This codes for CASSWGKGSGELFF. This chain uses TRBV11-3 with TRBJ2-2; D is tentatively TRBD1 or TRBD2 (5 bases each). V lost 4 bases and J lost 6, with 12 bases in between. This CDR3 contains 14 residues. CDR1 is SGHNT, CDR2 YENEEA, per germline.

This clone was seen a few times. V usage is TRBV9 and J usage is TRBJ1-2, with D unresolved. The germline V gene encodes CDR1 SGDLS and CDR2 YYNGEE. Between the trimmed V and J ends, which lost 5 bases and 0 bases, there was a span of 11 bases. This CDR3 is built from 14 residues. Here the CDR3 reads CASSEVVTNYGYTF. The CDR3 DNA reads TGTGCCAGCAGTGAAGTGGTTACTAACTATGGCTACACCTTC.

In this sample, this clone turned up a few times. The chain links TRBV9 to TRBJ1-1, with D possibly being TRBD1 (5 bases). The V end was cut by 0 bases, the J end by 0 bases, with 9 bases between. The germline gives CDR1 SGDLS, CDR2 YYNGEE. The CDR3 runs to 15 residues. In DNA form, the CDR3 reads TGTGCCAGCAGCGTAGGGGGGACGCTGAACACTGAAGCTTTCTTT. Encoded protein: CASSVGGTLNTEAFF. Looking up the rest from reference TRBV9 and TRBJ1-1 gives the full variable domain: DSGVTQTPKHLITATGQRVTLRCSPRSGDLSVYWYQQSLDQGLQFLIQYYNGEERAKGNILERFSAQQFPDLHSELNLSSLELGDSALYFCASSVGGTLNTEAFFGQGTRLTVV.

CDR3 bases: TGTGCCAGTAGTATAGATTGGGGGAACACTGAAGCTTTCTTT. Its protein product is CASSIDWGNTEAFF. The V and J genes are TRBV19 and TRBJ1-1; D not resolved. The CDR3 sequence is 14 residues long. The V end was cut by 0 bases, the J end by 1 base, with 6 bases between. CDR1 is LNHDA and CDR2 is SQIVND in the germline V gene (reference sequence).

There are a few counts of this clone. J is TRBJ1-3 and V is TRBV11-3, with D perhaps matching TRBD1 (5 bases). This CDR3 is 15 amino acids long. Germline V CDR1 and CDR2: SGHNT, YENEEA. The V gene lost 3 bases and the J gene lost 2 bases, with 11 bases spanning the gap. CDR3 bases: TGTGCCAGCAGCTTTGGTTTCAGGGCTGGAAACACCATATATTTT. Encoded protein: CASSFGFRAGNTIYF.

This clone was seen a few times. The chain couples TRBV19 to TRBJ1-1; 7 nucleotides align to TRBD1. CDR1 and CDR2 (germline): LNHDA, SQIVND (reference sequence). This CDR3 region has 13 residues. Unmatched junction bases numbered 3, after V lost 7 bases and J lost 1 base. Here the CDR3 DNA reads TGTGCCAGTACCCACAGGGGGAACACTGAAGCTTTCTTT. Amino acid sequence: CASTHRGNTEAFF.

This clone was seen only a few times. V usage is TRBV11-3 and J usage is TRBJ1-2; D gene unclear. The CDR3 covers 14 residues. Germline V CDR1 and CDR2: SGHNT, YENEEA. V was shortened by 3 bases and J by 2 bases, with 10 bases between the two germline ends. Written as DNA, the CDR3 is TGTGCCAGCAGCTTGGCGGAGGAAAACTATGGCTACACCTTC. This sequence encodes CASSLAEENYGYTF.

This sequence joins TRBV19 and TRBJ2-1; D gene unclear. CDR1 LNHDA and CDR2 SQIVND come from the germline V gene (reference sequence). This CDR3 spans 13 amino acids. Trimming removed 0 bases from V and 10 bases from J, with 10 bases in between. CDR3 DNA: TGTGCCAGTAGTATAGACTACCTTAGGGAGCAGTTCTTC. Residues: CASSIDYLREQFF. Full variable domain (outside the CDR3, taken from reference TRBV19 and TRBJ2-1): DGGITQSPKYLFRKEGQNVTLSCEQNLNHDAMYWYRQDPGQGLRLIYYSQIVNDFQKGDIAEGYSVSREKKESFPLTVTSAQKNPTAFYLCASSIDYLREQFFGPGTRLTVL.

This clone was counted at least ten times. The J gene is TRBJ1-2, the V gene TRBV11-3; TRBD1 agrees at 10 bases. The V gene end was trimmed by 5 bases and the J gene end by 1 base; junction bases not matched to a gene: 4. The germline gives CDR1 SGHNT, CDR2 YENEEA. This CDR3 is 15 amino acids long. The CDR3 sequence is CASSQGDRGNYGYTF. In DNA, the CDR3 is TGTGCCAGCAGCCAAGGGGACAGGGGTAACTATGGCTACACCTTC.

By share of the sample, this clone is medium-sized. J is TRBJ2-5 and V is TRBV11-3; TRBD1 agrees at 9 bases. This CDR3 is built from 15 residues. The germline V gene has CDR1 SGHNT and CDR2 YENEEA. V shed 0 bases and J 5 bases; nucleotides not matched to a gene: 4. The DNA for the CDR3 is TGTGCCAGCAGCTTAGACGGGACAGGGTCGGAGACCCAGTACTTC. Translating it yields CASSLDGTGSETQYF.

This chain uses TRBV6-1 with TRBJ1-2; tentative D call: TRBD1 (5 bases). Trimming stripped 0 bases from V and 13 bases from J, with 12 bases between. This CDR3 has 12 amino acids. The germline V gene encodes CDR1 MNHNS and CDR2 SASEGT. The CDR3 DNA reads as TGTGCCAGCAGTGAAGCGGCCTATGGGGGCACCTTC. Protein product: CASSEAAYGGTF.

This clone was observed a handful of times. The CDR3 spells CASSYRGYTEAFF. DNA for the CDR3: TGTGCCAGCAGTTACAGGGGATATACTGAAGCTTTCTTT. The rearrangement joins TRBV6-8 to TRBJ1-1; possible D gene TRBD1, 5 bases. Germline V CDR1 and CDR2: MNHGY, SAAAGT. The length of the CDR3 is 13 residues. V was pared by 2 bases and J by 5 bases, with 9 bases between.

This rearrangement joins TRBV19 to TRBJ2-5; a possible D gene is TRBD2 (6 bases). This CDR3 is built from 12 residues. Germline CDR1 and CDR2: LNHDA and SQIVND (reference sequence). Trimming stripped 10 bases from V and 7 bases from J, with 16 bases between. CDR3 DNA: TGTGCCACTACCACCGACGGGGGGACCCAGTACTTC. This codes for CATTTDGGTQYF.

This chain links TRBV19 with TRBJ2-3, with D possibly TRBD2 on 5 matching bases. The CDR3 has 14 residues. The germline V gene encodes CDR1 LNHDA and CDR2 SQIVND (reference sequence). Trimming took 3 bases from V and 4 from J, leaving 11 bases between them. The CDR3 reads CASSMRGGSDTQYF. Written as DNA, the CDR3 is TGTGCCAGTAGTATGCGTGGAGGATCAGATACGCAGTATTTT.

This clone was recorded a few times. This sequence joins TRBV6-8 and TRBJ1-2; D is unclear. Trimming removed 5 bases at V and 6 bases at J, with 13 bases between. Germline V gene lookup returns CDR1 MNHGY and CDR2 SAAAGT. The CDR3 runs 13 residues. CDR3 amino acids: CASSDLRAHGYTF. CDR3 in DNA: TGTGCCAGCAGTGATTTACGGGCTCATGGCTACACCTTC.

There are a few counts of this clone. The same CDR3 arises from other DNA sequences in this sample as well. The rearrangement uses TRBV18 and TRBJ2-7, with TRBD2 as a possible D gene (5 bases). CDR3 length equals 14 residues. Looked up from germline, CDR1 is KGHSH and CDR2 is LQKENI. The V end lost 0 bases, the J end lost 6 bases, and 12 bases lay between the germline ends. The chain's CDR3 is CASSPPVRASEQYF. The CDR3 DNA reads TGTGCCAGCTCACCACCGGTGAGGGCCTCCGAGCAGTACTTC.

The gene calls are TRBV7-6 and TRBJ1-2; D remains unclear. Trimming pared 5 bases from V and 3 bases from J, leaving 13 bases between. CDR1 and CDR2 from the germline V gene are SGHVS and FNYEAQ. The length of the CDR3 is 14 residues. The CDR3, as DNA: TGTGCCAGCAGCCCAGATGTGCGGGACTATGGCTACACCTTC. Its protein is CASSPDVRDYGYTF.

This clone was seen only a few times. This chain's CDR3 is CASSLTGNADTQYF. The CDR3 region has the DNA TGTGCCAGCAGCTTGACAGGTAACGCAGATACGCAGTATTTT. The rearrangement joins TRBV11-3 to TRBJ2-3, with D perhaps TRBD1 (6 bases). Trimming cost V 3 bases and J 4 bases, with 11 bases left between them. The CDR3 is 14 residues long. From germline, CDR1 is SGHNT and CDR2 YENEEA.

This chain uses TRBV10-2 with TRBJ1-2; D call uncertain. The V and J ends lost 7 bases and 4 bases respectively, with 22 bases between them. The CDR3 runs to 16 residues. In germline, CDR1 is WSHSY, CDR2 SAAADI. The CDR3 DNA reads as TGCGCCAGCAAGGGTCAGGAAGATTGGGATAGCTATGGCTACACCTTC. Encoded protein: CASKGQEDWDSYGYTF.

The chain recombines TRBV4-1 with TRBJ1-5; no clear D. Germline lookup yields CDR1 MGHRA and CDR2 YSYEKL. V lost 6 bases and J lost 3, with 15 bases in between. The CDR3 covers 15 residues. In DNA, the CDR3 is TGCGCCAGCAGTCTAGGACCTAGCATCAATCAGCCCCAGCATTTT. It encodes CASSLGPSINQPQHF.

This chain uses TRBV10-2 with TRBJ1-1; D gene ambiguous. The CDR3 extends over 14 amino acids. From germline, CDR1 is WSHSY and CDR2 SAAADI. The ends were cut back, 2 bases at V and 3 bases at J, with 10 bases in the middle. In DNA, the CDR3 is TGCGCCAGCAGTGAGCACAGAAAGTACACTGAAGCTTTCTTT. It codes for CASSEHRKYTEAFF.

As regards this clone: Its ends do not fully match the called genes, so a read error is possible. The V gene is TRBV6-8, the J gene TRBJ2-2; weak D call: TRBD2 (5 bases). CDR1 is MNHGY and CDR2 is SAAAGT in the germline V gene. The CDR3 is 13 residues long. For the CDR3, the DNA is TGTGCCATCAGTGACTACAGCACCGGGGAGCTGTTTTTT. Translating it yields CAISDYSTGELFF.

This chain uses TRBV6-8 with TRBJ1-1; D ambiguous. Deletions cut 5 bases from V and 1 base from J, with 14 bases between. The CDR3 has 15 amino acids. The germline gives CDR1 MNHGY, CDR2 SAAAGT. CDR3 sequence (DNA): TGTGCCAGCAGTCTGTTCGGGCTTTCGAACACTGAAGCTTTCTTT. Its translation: CASSLFGLSNTEAFF.

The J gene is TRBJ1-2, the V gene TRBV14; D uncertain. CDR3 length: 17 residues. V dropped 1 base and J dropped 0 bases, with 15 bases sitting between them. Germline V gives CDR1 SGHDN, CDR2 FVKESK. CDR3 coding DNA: TGTGCCAGCAGCCAAGGCTTAAACTCCTACACTAACTATGGCTACACCTTC. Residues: CASSQGLNSYTNYGYTF.

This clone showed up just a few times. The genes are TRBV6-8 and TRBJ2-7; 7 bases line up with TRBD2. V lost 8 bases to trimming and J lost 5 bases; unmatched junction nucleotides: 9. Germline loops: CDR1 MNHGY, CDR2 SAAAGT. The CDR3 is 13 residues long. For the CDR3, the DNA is TGTGCCAGCCTTGCGCGGGGGTCCCACGAGCAGTACTTC. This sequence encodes CASLARGSHEQYF.

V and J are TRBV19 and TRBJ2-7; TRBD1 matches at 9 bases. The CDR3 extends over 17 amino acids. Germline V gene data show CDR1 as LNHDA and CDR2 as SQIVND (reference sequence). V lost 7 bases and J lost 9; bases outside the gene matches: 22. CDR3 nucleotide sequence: TGTGCCAGTAACGCACAGGGGGCGGCCATCTCTAATGCCGGGCAGTACTTC. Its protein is CASNAQGAAISNAGQYF. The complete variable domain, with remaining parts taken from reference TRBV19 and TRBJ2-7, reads DGGITQSPKYLFRKEGQNVTLSCEQNLNHDAMYWYRQDPGQGLRLIYYSQIVNDFQKGDIAEGYSVSREKKESFPLTVTSAQKNPTAFYLCASNAQGAAISNAGQYFGPGTRLTVT.

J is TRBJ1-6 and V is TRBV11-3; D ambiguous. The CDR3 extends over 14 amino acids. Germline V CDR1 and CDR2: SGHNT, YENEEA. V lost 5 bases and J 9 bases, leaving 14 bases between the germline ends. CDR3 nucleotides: TGTGCCAGCAGCCCACCGAATCGGGGTTCACCCCTCCACTTT. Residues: CASSPPNRGSPLHF. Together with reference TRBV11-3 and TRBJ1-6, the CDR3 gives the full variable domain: EAGVVQSPRYKIIEKKQPVAFWCNPISGHNTLYWYLQNLGQGPELLIRYENEEAVDDSQLPKDRFSAERLKGVDSTLKIQPAELGDSAVYLCASSPPNRGSPLHFGNGTRLTVT.